This T cell receptor beta chain was sequenced in a study of beta chain features in type 1 diabetes. The overall study: The samples had approximately 110 million sorted cells examined in all.

Turning to this clone: Its target is not known.

Expressed TCRB transcripts were sequenced after all isolated RNA was converted to cDNA. Assay: immunoSEQ multiplex PCR; the TCRdb copy retains only in-frame clones and omits some. The profile shows under 400,000 clones, roughly an eighth of them singletons. The CDR3 has 17 residues. V was pared by 3 bases and J by 9 bases, with 16 bases of the junction left unmatched. From germline, CDR1 is SGHRS and CDR2 YFSETQ. Whole-study findings and limits: Short templates might get an advantage during PCR, and this would be equal in patients and controls.

CD4+ naive, central memory, regulatory and stem cell-like memory subsets were isolated by sorting on CD45RO/CCR7/CD25/CD127/CD95/CD27. V usage is TRBV5-1 and J usage is TRBJ2-1; 9 nucleotides align to TRBD2. What was sequenced was naive CD4+ T cells from blood. The source of this sequence is a man between 18 and 35 years old in good health. The CDR3 region has the DNA TGCGCCAGCAGCTCTCGGCGGGAGGGCCACGTCTGGAGTGAGCAGTTCTTC. It encodes CASSSRREGHVWSEQFF. Full variable domain (outside the CDR3, taken from reference TRBV5-1 and TRBJ2-1): KAGVTQTPRYLIKTRGQQVTLSCSPISGHRSVSWYQQTPGQGLQFLFEYFSETQRNKGNFPGRFSGRQFSNSRSEMNVSTLELGDSALYLCASSSRREGHVWSEQFFGPGTRLTVL.